This T cell receptor (beta chain) was sequenced in a study of blood T cell repertoires in COVID-19. The wider study: The samples span acute and convalescent COVID-19 from the United States, Italy and Spain. Nucleic acid was either cDNA or gDNA, and it came from T cells, B-cell-depleted T cells, or PBMCs.

V was clipped by 2 bases and J by 8 bases; unmatched bases: 10. CDR1 is SGHDT, CDR2 YYEEEE, per germline. The CDR3 loop spans 15 amino acids. Profiling relied on immunoSEQ multiplex PCR, and the TCRdb table lists in-frame clones only, not all of them. Found here are approximately 170,000 clones, 88% of them singletons; the top ten hold roughly 2%. A single count supports this clone. The clonotype originates from a man aged 45-65 years who had recovered from COVID-19. This chain uses TRBV5-6 with TRBJ2-1, with 7 bases that match TRBD1. Sequenced material: peripheral blood. The CDR3 bases are TGTGCCAGCAGCTTAAACAGGGGCAGGAAAGATGAGCAGTTCTTC. It codes for CASSLNRGRKDEQFF.